The rows below give T cell receptor beta chains drawn from one sample of a study of T cell responses to AZD1222 COVID-19 vaccine. The assay was immunoSEQ multiplex PCR, and TCRdb's table has in-frame clones only and misses some. There are about 66,000 clones in the sample; 60% to 85% occur only once, and 23% lies in the top ten. The material was peripheral blood, obtained on day 0 of MenACWY control vaccination. The origin of the receptors is an adult in good health. The CDR3 runs from the conserved cysteine through the conserved F or W. Each record gives: J gene, D gene, V gene, clone size, CDR3 protein, CDR3 DNA. D genes are given only for firm matches. For some rows the clone size is stated as once, few or many, or as a class when expanded; others skip it.

TRBJ2-1,-,TRBV7-8,-,CASSQGRRTGNEQFF,TGTGCCAGCAGCCAGGGGCGGCGGACTGGGAATGAGCAGTTCTTC
TRBJ2-5,-,TRBV19,-,CASRRLGNPQETQYF,TGTGCCAGTAGGCGCCTGGGGAACCCCCAAGAGACCCAGTACTTC
TRBJ2-5,-,TRBV6-5,-,CASGIGAGTETQYF,TGTGCCAGCGGGATCGGGGCAGGGACGGAGACCCAGTACTTC
TRBJ1-2,TRBD1,TRBV7-3,-,CASSATGGSGYTF,TGTGCCAGCAGCGCAACAGGGGGCTCTGGCTACACCTTC
TRBJ2-1,-,TRBV11-2,-,CASSLFRGNEQFF,TGTGCCAGCAGCTTATTTCGGGGCAATGAGCAGTTCTTC
TRBJ2-1,-,TRBV16,-,CASSQSLGEQFF,TGTGCCAGCAGCCAATCCCTGGGTGAGCAGTTCTTC
TRBJ1-4,TRBD1,TRBV2,-,CASKGQGDEKLFF,TGTGCCAGCAAGGGACAGGGGGATGAAAAACTGTTTTTT
TRBJ2-1,TRBD2,TRBV7-8,-,CASSLTSGTSYEQFF,TGTGCCAGCAGCTTGACATCCGGGACTAGTTATGAGCAGTTCTTC
TRBJ1-1,TRBD1,TRBV30,-,CAWSVPINRGNTEAFF,TGTGCCTGGAGTGTACCGATAAACAGGGGTAACACTGAAGCTTTCTTT
TRBJ2-7,-,TRBV5-1,medium-sized,CASSLEGRYEQYF,TGCGCCAGCAGCTTGGAGGGTAGGTACGAGCAGTACTTC
TRBJ1-3,-,TRBV20-1,-,CSARGSDTIYF,TGCAGTGCTAGGGGGTCCGACACCATATATTTT
TRBJ1-4,-,TRBV19,-,CASRAVNRDEKLFF,TGTGCCAGTAGGGCCGTGAACAGGGATGAAAAACTGTTTTTT
TRBJ2-2,-,TRBV5-1,-,CASSLAGDVNTGELFF,TGCGCCAGCAGCTTGGCAGGGGACGTGAACACCGGGGAGCTGTTTTTT
TRBJ1-1,TRBD1,TRBV11-2,-,CASSLSYRGGDTEAFF,TGTGCCAGCAGCTTGAGCTACAGGGGAGGGGACACTGAAGCTTTCTTT
TRBJ2-1,TRBD1,TRBV6-5,-,CASRLTGSQNEQFF,TGTGCCAGCAGGTTGACAGGGTCCCAGAATGAGCAGTTCTTC
TRBJ1-3,-,TRBV18,-,CASSPGQPQLSISGNTIYF,TGTGCCAGCTCACCAGGACAGCCCCAACTCTCAATCTCTGGAAACACCATATATTTT
TRBJ2-3,-,TRBV29-1,-,CSVGRSASTDTQYF,TGCAGCGTTGGTAGATCGGCTAGCACAGATACGCAGTATTTT
TRBJ2-2,-,TRBV5-5,-,CASSFQGSATNTGELFF,TGTGCCAGCAGCTTTCAGGGTTCCGCCACTAACACCGGGGAGCTGTTTTTT
TRBJ1-2,-,TRBV28,-,CASSGGAEDYGYTF,TGTGCCAGCAGCGGGGGGGCGGAGGACTATGGCTACACCTTC
TRBJ1-4,-,TRBV18,-,CASSPDQEEKLFF,TGTGCCAGCTCACCAGACCAGGAAGAAAAACTGTTTTTT
TRBJ1-3,-,TRBV2,-,CASSDRTGSGNTIYF,TGTGCCAGCAGTGACAGGACGGGCTCTGGAAACACCATATATTTT
TRBJ2-1,TRBD2,TRBV5-1,-,CASSLTSGGGNEQFF,TGCGCCAGCAGCTTGACTAGCGGGGGGGGCAATGAGCAGTTCTTC
TRBJ1-2,TRBD1,TRBV2,-,CASRGTGTGYGYTF,TGTGCCAGCAGGGGGACAGGGACGGGCTATGGCTACACCTTC
TRBJ2-7,-,TRBV7-8,-,CASSRTGLSYEQYF,TGTGCCAGCAGCAGGACGGGACTCTCCTACGAGCAGTACTTC
TRBJ1-4,-,TRBV6-4,-,CAPNPNQGKLFF,TGTGCCCCCAACCCGAACCAGGGGAAACTGTTTTTT
TRBJ2-7,-,TRBV5-1,-,CASSLNSPYEQYF,TGCGCCAGCAGCTTAAACAGCCCCTACGAGCAGTACTTC
TRBJ2-3,TRBD2,TRBV5-6,-,CASSTSGKTDTQYF,TGTGCCAGCAGCACTAGCGGGAAGACAGATACGCAGTATTTT
TRBJ2-1,TRBD2,TRBV7-6,-,CASSFSTSGYNEQFF,TGTGCCAGCAGCTTTTCGACTAGCGGATACAATGAGCAGTTCTTC
TRBJ1-2,-,TRBV19,-,CASRGQSLYGYTF,TGTGCCAGTAGAGGACAGAGCTTATATGGCTACACCTTC
TRBJ2-1,TRBD2,TRBV30,-,CAWDPGAGGINEQFF,TGTGCCTGGGATCCGGGTGCGGGAGGTATCAATGAGCAGTTCTTC
TRBJ2-2,-,TRBV7-8,-,CASSLSTLNTGELFF,TGTGCCAGCAGCTTAAGCACATTAAACACCGGGGAGCTGTTTTTT
TRBJ2-7,-,TRBV10-3,-,CAISEIGYEQYF,TGTGCCATCAGTGAGATAGGGTACGAGCAGTACTTC
TRBJ1-6,TRBD1,TRBV30,-,CAWSRGQGNSPLHF,TGTGCCTGGAGCCGGGGACAGGGGAATTCACCCCTCCACTTT
TRBJ2-3,-,TRBV9,-,CASSEDSSTDTQYF,TGTGCCAGCAGCGAGGACAGTTCCACAGATACGCAGTATTTT
TRBJ1-6,-,TRBV30,-,CAWRRPDTDNSPLHF,TGTGCCTGGAGACGACCTGATACAGATAATTCACCCCTCCACTTT
TRBJ2-1,TRBD2,TRBV9,-,CASSQASGAGPSYNEQFF,TGTGCCAGCAGCCAAGCTAGCGGTGCTGGCCCCTCCTACAATGAGCAGTTCTTC
TRBJ1-6,TRBD1,TRBV27,once,CASSLSQGESPLHF,TGTGCCAGCAGTTTATCGCAGGGGGAATCACCCCTCCACTTT
TRBJ2-1,-,TRBV2,-,CASSETPYNEQFF,TGTGCCAGCAGTGAAACGCCTTACAATGAGCAGTTCTTC
TRBJ1-5,-,TRBV16,once,CASSQSARVNRESNQPQHF,TGTGCCAGCAGCCAATCGGCCAGGGTTAACCGTGAGAGCAATCAGCCCCAGCATTTT
TRBJ2-7,TRBD1,TRBV13,-,CASSPYPGTGRLEQYF,TGTGCCAGCAGCCCTTACCCCGGGACAGGGCGATTGGAGCAGTACTTC
TRBJ1-6,-,TRBV6-1,-,CASSEARSPLHF,TGTGCCAGCAGTGAAGCGCGATCACCCCTCCACTTT
TRBJ2-7,TRBD2,TRBV3-1/TRBV3-2,-,CASSQGSGGYEQYF,TGTGCCAGCAGCCAAGGGAGCGGGGGGTACGAGCAGTACTTC
TRBJ2-5,-,TRBV9,-,CASSADGGETQYF,TGTGCCAGCAGCGCGGACGGGGGAGAGACCCAGTACTTC
TRBJ2-5,-,TRBV3-1/TRBV3-2,-,CASSQMRTTTETQYF,TGTGCCAGCAGCCAAATGAGGACTACCACAGAGACCCAGTACTTC
TRBJ2-3,TRBD1,TRBV6-5,few,CASSWTGEGTDTQYF,TGTGCCAGCAGTTGGACAGGGGAGGGCACAGATACGCAGTATTTT
TRBJ1-1,-,TRBV4-1,-,CASSHGQQYTEAFF,TGCGCCAGCAGCCATGGACAGCAATACACTGAAGCTTTCTTT
TRBJ1-5,-,TRBV10-3,many,CAIMEGVGQPQHF,TGTGCCATCATGGAGGGGGTAGGTCAGCCCCAGCATTTT
TRBJ2-5,-,TRBV5-5,-,CASSLKGPSGETQYF,TGTGCCAGCAGCTTAAAGGGGCCGTCAGGAGAGACCCAGTACTTC
TRBJ2-7,-,TRBV2,few,CASSEGRSADEQYF,TGTGCCAGCAGTGAAGGGCGAAGTGCCGACGAGCAGTACTTC
TRBJ2-7,TRBD2,TRBV6-4,-,CAGFRLAGTHYYEQYF,TGTGCCGGATTCAGACTAGCGGGGACCCACTACTACGAGCAGTACTTC
TRBJ1-5,-,TRBV5-1,-,CASSPGPAQPQHF,TGCGCCAGCAGTCCCGGGCCGGCTCAGCCCCAGCATTTT
TRBJ1-3,TRBD1,TRBV2,-,CASGETGAYGNTIYF,TGTGCCAGCGGGGAGACAGGGGCGTACGGAAACACCATATATTTT
TRBJ1-2,-,TRBV6-5,-,CAVQVNYGYTF,TGTGCGGTCCAAGTAAACTATGGCTACACCTTC
TRBJ2-4,-,TRBV11-2,-,CASSLDQQGNIQYF,TGTGCCAGCAGCTTAGATCAGCAGGGCAACATTCAGTACTTC
TRBJ2-5,TRBD2,TRBV2,-,CASSEISGGETQYF,TGTGCCAGCAGTGAAATCTCGGGGGGAGAGACCCAGTACTTC
TRBJ1-4,-,TRBV29-1,few,CSVEVAELEEKLFF,TGCAGCGTTGAGGTCGCCGAGTTAGAGGAAAAACTGTTTTTT
TRBJ1-2,-,TRBV7-2,-,CASSSRGGGGYTF,TGTGCCAGCAGCTCCCGGGGAGGAGGAGGCTACACCTTC